The rows below give T cell receptor beta chains drawn from one sample of a study of graft-versus-host responses after intestinal transplantation. TCRdb's table, derived via immunoSEQ multiplex PCR, lists solely in-frame clones and lacks some. The repertoire includes about 39,000 clones, over 90% of them detected once, and 3.6% sits in the top ten. This specimen was PBMCs, taken approximately 100 weeks after intestinal transplantation. These receptors were taken from a human patient who received an intestinal transplant, so some T cells may come from the graft donor. Each CDR3 is given with its conserved first and last residue. A D gene is named only where the DNA matches it firmly. Size values are once, few and many counts, or a class for expanded clones, and some rows have none.

v_gene	j_gene	d_gene	abundance	CDR3nt	CDR3aa
TRBV18	TRBJ2-3	TRBD2	.	TGTGCCAGCTCACCACCCCTAGCGGGGGGAGAAAACACAGATACGCAGTATTTT	CASSPPLAGGENTDTQYF
TRBV6-5	TRBJ1-1	.	.	TGTGCCAGCAGTTCCCAGCGGCAGGGGTCCACTGAAGCTTTCTTT	CASSSQRQGSTEAFF
TRBV5-3	TRBJ1-2	.	.	TGTGCCAGAAGCCTGGGGGACTATGGCTACACCTTC	CARSLGDYGYTF
TRBV6-1	TRBJ1-1	.	once	TGTGCCACCGTACCACCGAACACTGAAGCTTTCTTT	CATVPPNTEAFF
TRBV5-1	TRBJ1-3	TRBD1	.	TGCGCCAGCAGCTCGACAGGGGTTGGTAGAAACACCATATATTTT	CASSSTGVGRNTIYF
TRBV10-3	TRBJ2-1	.	.	TGTGCCATCGGGGTAAACTCCTACAATGAGCAGTTCTTC	CAIGVNSYNEQFF
TRBV9	TRBJ2-3	TRBD2	.	TGTGCCAGCAGCGTAAAGGAGGGTAGCGGGAGATCTAGCACAGATACGCAGTATTTT	CASSVKEGSGRSSTDTQYF
TRBV4-1	TRBJ2-7	.	.	TGCGCCAGCAGCCAGCTTTCGGGCGAGCAGTACTTC	CASSQLSGEQYF
TRBV29-1	TRBJ2-5	TRBD2	.	TGCAGCGGGGCGGGAGACCAAGAGACCCAGTACTTC	CSGAGDQETQYF
TRBV19	TRBJ1-4	.	.	TGTGCCAGTAGTACCGGATCTAATGAAAAACTGTTTTTT	CASSTGSNEKLFF
TRBV18	TRBJ2-7	TRBD1	.	TGTGCCAGCTCACCAGGGACAGAGATCACCTACGAGCAGTACTTC	CASSPGTEITYEQYF
TRBV28	TRBJ1-1	.	once	TGTGCCAGCCTTCTCCAGGGGCCGGTGAACACTGAAGCTTTCTTT	CASLLQGPVNTEAFF
TRBV6-4	TRBJ2-3	TRBD2	.	TGTGCCAGCAGTGACTCGCGGGAGCCAGATACGCAGTATTTT	CASSDSREPDTQYF
TRBV6-7	TRBJ1-6	.	.	TGTGCCAGCAGTTATCGTTCAGGGAGCTCCTATAATTCACCCCTCCACTTT	CASSYRSGSSYNSPLHF
TRBV6-1	TRBJ2-6	.	.	TGTGCCAGCAGTGAAGGGTTCTCTGGGGCCAACGTCCTGACTTTC	CASSEGFSGANVLTF
TRBV6-5	TRBJ1-1	.	.	TGTGCCAGCAGTTATGCCGGTATGAACACTGAAGCTTTCTTT	CASSYAGMNTEAFF
TRBV11-3	TRBJ2-2	TRBD2	.	TGTGCCAGCAGCGCCGTAGCGGGAACCGGGGAGCTGTTTTTT	CASSAVAGTGELFF
TRBV7-3	TRBJ2-5	TRBD1	.	TGTGCCAGCAGCTTAAAGGGACAGAAACAAGAGACCCAGTACTTC	CASSLKGQKQETQYF
TRBV11-2	TRBJ2-1	.	.	TGTGCCAGCAGCGCCCAGTACAATGAGCAGTTCTTC	CASSAQYNEQFF
TRBV7-9	TRBJ1-5	.	.	TGTGCCAGCAGCTCCCGGGCCCTCAGATGGGATCAGCCCCAGCATTTT	CASSSRALRWDQPQHF
TRBV14	TRBJ2-3	TRBD2	.	TGTGCCAGCAGCCAAGGACTAGCGGCCAACACAGATACGCAGTATTTT	CASSQGLAANTDTQYF
TRBV28	TRBJ2-7	.	.	TGTGCCAGCAGTTTACGAAGGGACGAGCAGTACTTC	CASSLRRDEQYF
TRBV11-3	TRBJ2-7	.	.	TGTGCCAGCAGCTTAATGGAGAGAACCTACGAGCAGTACTTC	CASSLMERTYEQYF
TRBV19	TRBJ2-1	TRBD1	once	TGTGCCAGTAGTATAGGACAGGGCAGCCACAATGAGCAGTTCTTC	CASSIGQGSHNEQFF
TRBV5-6	TRBJ2-1	.	.	TGTGCCAGCAGCTGGACCCTTAGCGTTGAGCAGTTCTTC	CASSWTLSVEQFF
TRBV2	TRBJ2-7	TRBD2	once	TGTGCCAGCAGTGGGGAAGCGGGGGCCTATAGCTACGAGCAGTACTTC	CASSGEAGAYSYEQYF
TRBV19	TRBJ1-6	.	.	TGTGCCAGTACGGACACCTCCTTCCAGGCCTATAATTCACCCCTCCACTTT	CASTDTSFQAYNSPLHF
TRBV7-6	TRBJ2-7	TRBD2	.	TGTGCCAGCAGCTTGGCCGGGGCAACCGGACTAGAAGTAGGCGAGCAGTACTTC	CASSLAGATGLEVGEQYF
TRBV6-1	TRBJ2-7	.	.	TGTGCCAGCAGCCCCGGGCTCATGGGCAACGAGCAGTACTTC	CASSPGLMGNEQYF
TRBV25-1	TRBJ1-1	TRBD1	.	TGTGCCAGCAGATTGACAGGGGGTCGTGCTGAAGCTTTCTTT	CASRLTGGRAEAFF
TRBV7-9	TRBJ2-4	.	.	TGTGCCAGCAGCTCGGGGGTAGCCAAAAACATTCAGTACTTC	CASSSGVAKNIQYF
TRBV9	TRBJ2-1	.	once	TGTGCCAGCAGCGCACCCCTGAGGGGAAGCTCCTACAATGAGCAGTTCTTC	CASSAPLRGSSYNEQFF
TRBV7-9	TRBJ2-7	.	.	TGTGCCAGCAGCGTTAAGGGAGCGGGTCGCTACGAGCAGTACTTC	CASSVKGAGRYEQYF
TRBV4-1	TRBJ2-4	.	.	TGCGCCAGCAGCCAAGTGGGTGCGTCAGCCTCCAAAAACATTCAGTACTTC	CASSQVGASASKNIQYF
TRBV5-1	TRBJ1-1	TRBD1	.	TGCGCCAGCAGCCCCCAGGGCAGGGGGTTTGCCACTGAAGCTTTCTTT	CASSPQGRGFATEAFF
TRBV7-3	TRBJ2-1	.	.	TGTGCCAGCAGCCTCCCTGGCGCCAGTAGCTCCTACAATGAGCAGTTCTTC	CASSLPGASSSYNEQFF
TRBV11-2	TRBJ2-3	TRBD2	.	TGTGCCAGCAGCGCCCTAGGGGCGGGGGGCACAGATACGCAGTATTTT	CASSALGAGGTDTQYF
TRBV4-1	TRBJ1-5	TRBD1	.	TGCGCCAGCAGCCAAACAGGGGACGGCAATCAGCCCCAGCATTTT	CASSQTGDGNQPQHF
TRBV27	TRBJ2-7	.	.	TGTGCCAGCAGTTTTCAGGGACACGGATACGAGCAGTACTTC	CASSFQGHGYEQYF
TRBV11-2	TRBJ2-1	TRBD2	.	TGTGCCAGCAGCTCACCTATAGGACTAGCGGAGAATGAGCAGTTCTTC	CASSSPIGLAENEQFF
TRBV6-1	TRBJ1-2	.	.	TGTGCCAGCAGTGTAGGGACTTCGTCCCCCTACTATGGCTACACCTTC	CASSVGTSSPYYGYTF
TRBV5-4	TRBJ2-2	.	.	TGTGCCAGCAGCCCTGGCCTTGTGGCCGGGGAGCTGTTTTTT	CASSPGLVAGELFF
TRBV30	TRBJ2-5	.	.	TGTGCCTGGGGAAATAGGGCGGAGACCCAGTACTTC	CAWGNRAETQYF
TRBV18	TRBJ1-4	TRBD1	.	TGTGCCAGCTCACCACAGGGGGCAGAGGAAAAACTGTTTTTT	CASSPQGAEEKLFF
TRBV7-3	TRBJ2-1	.	once	TGTGCCAGCAGCCCGCCGGGCGGAAACAATGAGCAGTTCTTC	CASSPPGGNNEQFF
TRBV18	TRBJ2-2	TRBD2	.	TGTGCCAGCTCACCAAGTAGCGGGACTGGCACCGGGGAGCTGTTTTTT	CASSPSSGTGTGELFF
TRBV11-1	TRBJ2-3	.	.	TGTGCCAGCAGACGAAATCAAGATACGCAGTATTTT	CASRRNQDTQYF
TRBV5-5	TRBJ1-5	.	.	TGTGCCAGCAGCTTGGAGGGATCTCAGCCCCAGCATTTT	CASSLEGSQPQHF